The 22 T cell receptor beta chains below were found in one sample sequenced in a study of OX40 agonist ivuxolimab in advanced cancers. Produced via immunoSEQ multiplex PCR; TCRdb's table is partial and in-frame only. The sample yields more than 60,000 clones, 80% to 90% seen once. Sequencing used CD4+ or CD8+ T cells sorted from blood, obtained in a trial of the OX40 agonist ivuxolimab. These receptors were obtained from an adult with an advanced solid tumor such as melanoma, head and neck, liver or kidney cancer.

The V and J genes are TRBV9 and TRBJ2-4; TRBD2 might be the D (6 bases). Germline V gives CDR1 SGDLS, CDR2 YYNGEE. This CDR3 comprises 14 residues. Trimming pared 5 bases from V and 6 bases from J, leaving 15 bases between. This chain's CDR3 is CASSLGTAGNIQYF. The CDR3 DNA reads TGTGCCAGCAGTCTTGGGACTGCTGGAAACATTCAGTACTTC.

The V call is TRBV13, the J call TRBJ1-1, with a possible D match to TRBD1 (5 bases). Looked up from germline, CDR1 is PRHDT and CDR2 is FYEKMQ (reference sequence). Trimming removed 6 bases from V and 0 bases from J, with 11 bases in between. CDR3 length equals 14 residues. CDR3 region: CASSIGTMNTEAFF. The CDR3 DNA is TGTGCCAGCAGTATCGGGACGATGAACACTGAAGCTTTCTTT.

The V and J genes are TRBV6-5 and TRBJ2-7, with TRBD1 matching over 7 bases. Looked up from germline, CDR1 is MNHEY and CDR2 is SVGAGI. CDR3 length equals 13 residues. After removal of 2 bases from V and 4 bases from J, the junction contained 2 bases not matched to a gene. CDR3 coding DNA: TGTGCCAGCAGTTACCGGGACAGATACGAGCAGTACTTC. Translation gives CASSYRDRYEQYF.

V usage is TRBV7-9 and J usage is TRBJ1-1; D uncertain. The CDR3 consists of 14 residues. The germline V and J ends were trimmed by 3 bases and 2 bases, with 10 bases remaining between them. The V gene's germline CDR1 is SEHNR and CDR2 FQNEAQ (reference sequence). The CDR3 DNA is TGTGCCAGCAGCTTCCTGGGATTCAACACTGAAGCTTTCTTT. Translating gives CASSFLGFNTEAFF.

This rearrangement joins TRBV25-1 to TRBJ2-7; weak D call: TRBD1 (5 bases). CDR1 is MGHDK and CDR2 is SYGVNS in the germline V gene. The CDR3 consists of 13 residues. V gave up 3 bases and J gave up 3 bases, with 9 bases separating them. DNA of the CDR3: TGTGCCAGCAGTGAGGACATCGGCTACGAGCAGTACTTC. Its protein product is CASSEDIGYEQYF.

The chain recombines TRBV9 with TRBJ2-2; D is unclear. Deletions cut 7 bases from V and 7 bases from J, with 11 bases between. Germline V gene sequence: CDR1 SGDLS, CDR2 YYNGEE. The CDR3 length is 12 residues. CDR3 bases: TGTGCCAGCGGTAGTCCCCGCGGGGAGCTGTTTTTT. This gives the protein CASGSPRGELFF.

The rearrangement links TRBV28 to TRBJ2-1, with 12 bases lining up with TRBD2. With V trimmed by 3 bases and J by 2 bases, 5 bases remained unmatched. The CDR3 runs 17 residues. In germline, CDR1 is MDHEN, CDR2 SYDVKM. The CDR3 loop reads CASSFSSGRDPYNEQFF. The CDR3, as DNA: TGTGCCAGCAGTTTCTCTAGCGGGAGGGATCCCTACAATGAGCAGTTCTTC.

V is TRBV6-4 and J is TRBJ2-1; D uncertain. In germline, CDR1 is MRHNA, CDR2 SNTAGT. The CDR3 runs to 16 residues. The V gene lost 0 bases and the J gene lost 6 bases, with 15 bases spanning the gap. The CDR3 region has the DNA TGTGCCAGCAGTGACTCGGTATTCCCGGGTGGCAATGAGCAGTTCTTC. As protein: CASSDSVFPGGNEQFF.

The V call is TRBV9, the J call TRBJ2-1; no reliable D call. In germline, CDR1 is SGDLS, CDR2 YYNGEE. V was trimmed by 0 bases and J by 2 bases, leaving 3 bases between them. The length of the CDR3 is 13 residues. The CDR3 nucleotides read TGTGCCAGCAGCGTAGGGCCCTACAATGAGCAGTTCTTC. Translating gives CASSVGPYNEQFF.

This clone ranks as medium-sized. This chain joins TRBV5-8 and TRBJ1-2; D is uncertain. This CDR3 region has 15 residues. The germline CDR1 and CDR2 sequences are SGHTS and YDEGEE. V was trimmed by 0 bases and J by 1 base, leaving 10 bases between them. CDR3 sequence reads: CASSLVSEYNYGYTF. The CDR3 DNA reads TGTGCCAGCAGCTTGGTCAGCGAATATAACTATGGCTACACCTTC.

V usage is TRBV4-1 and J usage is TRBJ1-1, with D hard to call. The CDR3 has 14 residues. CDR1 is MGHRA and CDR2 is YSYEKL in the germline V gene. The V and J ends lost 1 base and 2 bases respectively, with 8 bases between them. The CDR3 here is CASSQGLDNTEAFF. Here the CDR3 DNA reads TGCGCCAGCAGCCAAGGGTTGGATAACACTGAAGCTTTCTTT.

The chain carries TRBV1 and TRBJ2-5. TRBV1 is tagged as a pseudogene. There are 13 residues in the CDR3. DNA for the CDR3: TGCACCAGCAGCCATCCTGGGGGAGAGACCCAGTACTTC. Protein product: CTSSHPGGETQYF.

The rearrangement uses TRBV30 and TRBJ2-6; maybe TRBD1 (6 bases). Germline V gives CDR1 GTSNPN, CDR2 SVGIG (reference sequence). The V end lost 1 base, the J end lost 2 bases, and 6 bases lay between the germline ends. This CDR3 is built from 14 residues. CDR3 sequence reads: CAWSEGAGANVLTF. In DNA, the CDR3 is TGTGCCTGGAGTGAGGGGGCTGGGGCCAACGTCCTGACTTTC.

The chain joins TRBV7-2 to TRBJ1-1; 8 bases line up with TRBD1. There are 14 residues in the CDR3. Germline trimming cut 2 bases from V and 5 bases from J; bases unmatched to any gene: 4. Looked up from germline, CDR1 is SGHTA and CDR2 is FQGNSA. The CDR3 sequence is CASSLNRGGTEAFF. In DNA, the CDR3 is TGTGCCAGCAGCTTAAACAGGGGGGGAACTGAAGCTTTCTTT.

The CDR3 region is CASSYSTSGSIYEQYF. Written as DNA, the CDR3 is TGTGCCAGCAGTTATTCAACCAGTGGGAGCATTTACGAGCAGTACTTC. This chain connects TRBV27 to TRBJ2-7; perhaps TRBD2 as D (5 bases). Germline CDR1 is MNHEY and CDR2 is SMNVEV (reference sequence). The CDR3 spans 16 residues. The germline V and J ends were trimmed by 4 bases and 4 bases, with 20 bases remaining between them.

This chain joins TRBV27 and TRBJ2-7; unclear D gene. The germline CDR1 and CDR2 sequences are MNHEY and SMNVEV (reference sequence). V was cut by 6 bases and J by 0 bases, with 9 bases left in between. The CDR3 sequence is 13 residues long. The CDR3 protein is CASSPLSSYEQYF. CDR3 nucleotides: TGTGCCAGCAGCCCACTATCCTCCTACGAGCAGTACTTC.

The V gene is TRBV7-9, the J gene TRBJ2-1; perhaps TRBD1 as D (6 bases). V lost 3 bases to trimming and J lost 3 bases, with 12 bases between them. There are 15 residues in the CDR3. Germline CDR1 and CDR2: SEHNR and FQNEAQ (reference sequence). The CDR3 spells CASSFIGTYYNEQFF. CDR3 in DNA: TGTGCCAGCAGCTTTATCGGGACATACTACAATGAGCAGTTCTTC.

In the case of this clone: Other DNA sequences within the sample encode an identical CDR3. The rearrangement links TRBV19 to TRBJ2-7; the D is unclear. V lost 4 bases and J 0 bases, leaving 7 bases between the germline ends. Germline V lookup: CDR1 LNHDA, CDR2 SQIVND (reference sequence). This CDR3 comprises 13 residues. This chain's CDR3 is CASSTGPSYEQYF. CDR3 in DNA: TGTGCCAGTAGTACCGGGCCCTCCTACGAGCAGTACTTC.

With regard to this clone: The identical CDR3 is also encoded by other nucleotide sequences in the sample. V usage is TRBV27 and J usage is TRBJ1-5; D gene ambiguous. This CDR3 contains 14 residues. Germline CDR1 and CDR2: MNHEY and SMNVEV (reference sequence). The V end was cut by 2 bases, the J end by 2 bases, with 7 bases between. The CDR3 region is CASSLGQGNQPQHF. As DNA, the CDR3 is TGTGCCAGCAGTTTAGGCCAGGGCAATCAGCCCCAGCATTTT.

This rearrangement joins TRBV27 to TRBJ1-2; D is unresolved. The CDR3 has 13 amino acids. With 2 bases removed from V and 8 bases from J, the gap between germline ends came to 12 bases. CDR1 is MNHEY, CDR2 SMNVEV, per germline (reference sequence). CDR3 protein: CASSLGLNRGYTF. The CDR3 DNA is TGTGCCAGCAGTTTAGGCCTCAACCGGGGCTACACCTTC.

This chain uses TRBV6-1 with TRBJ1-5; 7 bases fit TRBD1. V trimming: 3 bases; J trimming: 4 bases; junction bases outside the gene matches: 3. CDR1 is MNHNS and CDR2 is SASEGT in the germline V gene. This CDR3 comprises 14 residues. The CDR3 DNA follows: TGTGCCAGCAGTGAGCCGGGACAGAATCAGCCCCAGCATTTT. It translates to CASSEPGQNQPQHF.

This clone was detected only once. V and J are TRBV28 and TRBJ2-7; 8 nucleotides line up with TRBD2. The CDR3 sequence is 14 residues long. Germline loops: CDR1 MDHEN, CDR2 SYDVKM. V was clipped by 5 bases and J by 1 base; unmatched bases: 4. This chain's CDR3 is CASSQAGVSYEQYF. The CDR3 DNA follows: TGTGCCAGCAGTCAAGCGGGAGTATCCTACGAGCAGTACTTC.